The present T cell receptor (beta chain) was sequenced within a study of T-cell reconstitution after alpha-beta-depleted transplantation in children. Unique molecular identifiers were incorporated during preparation of the TCRbeta library. A single record per CDR3 protein comes from TCRdb applying MiXCR to the PCR reads. Of over 400,000 distinct CDR3 sequences in the sample, roughly an eighth were seen once. As to this clonotype: Just one base apart from a much larger clone, this may be a read error. It is likely a read error, because the conserved phenylalanine at the end of the CDR3 is missing.

V was shortened by 6 bases and J by 4 bases, with 12 bases between the two germline ends. The CDR3 extends over 13 amino acids. The chain links TRBV12-3 or TRBV12-4 to TRBJ1-1, with D perhaps TRBD1 (6 bases). This sequence was found in a human donor who donated a stem cell graft to a child with combined immunodeficiency. The starting material was PBMCs from the stem cell graft donor, obtained from the stem cell graft. The CDR3 protein is CASRPGVGTEAFY. In nucleotides, the CDR3 is TGTGCCAGCAGACCAGGGGTCGGCACTGAAGCTTTCTAT.